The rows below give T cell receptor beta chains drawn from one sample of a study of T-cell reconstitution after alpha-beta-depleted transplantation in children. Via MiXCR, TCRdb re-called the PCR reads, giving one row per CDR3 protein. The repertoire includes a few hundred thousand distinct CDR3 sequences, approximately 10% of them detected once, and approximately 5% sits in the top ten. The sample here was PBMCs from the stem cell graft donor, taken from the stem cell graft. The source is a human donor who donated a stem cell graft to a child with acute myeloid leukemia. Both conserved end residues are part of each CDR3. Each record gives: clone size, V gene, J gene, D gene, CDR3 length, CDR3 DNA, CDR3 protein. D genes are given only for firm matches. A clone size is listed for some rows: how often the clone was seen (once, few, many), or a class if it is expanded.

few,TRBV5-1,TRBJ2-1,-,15,TGCGCCAGCAGCTTGGTGGGGTTCTCCTACAATGAGCAGTTCTTC,CASSLVGFSYNEQFF
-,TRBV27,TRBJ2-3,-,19,TGTGCCAGCAGTTCTAATCCATTGACAGGAATGTATGGGGCAGATACGCAGTATTTT,CASSSNPLTGMYGADTQYF
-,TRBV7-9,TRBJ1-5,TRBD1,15,TGTGCCAGCAGCTCCACCGGGACAGAGTATCAGCCCCAGCATTTT,CASSSTGTEYQPQHF
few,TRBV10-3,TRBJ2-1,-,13,TGTGCCATCAGTGAGCTTCTAGTCAATGAGCAGTTCTTC,CAISELLVNEQFF
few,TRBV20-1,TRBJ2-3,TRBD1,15,TGCAGTGCTACGCCGGGACAGGGGGCGGCAGATACGCAGTATTTT,CSATPGQGAADTQYF
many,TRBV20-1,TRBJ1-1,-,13,TGCAGTGCTAGCGCAGGGACGGGCACTGAAGCTTTCTTT,CSASAGTGTEAFF
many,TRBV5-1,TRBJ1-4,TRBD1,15,TGCGCCAGCAGCTTGCAGGCAGGGGGCACTGAAAAACTGTTTTTT,CASSLQAGGTEKLFF
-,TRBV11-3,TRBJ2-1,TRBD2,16,TGTGCCAGCAGCTTAATGTGGCGGGGGGCGAACAATGAGCAGTTCTTC,CASSLMWRGANNEQFF
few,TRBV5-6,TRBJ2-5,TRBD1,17,TGTGCCAGCAGCTTGGTGAGGTTCAGGGGGCCCCAAGAGACCCAGTACTTC,CASSLVRFRGPQETQYF
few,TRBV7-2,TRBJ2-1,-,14,TGTGCCAGCAGCCCCCGTGATGCGGCAAATGAGCAGTTCTTC,CASSPRDAANEQFF
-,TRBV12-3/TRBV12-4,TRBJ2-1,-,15,TGTGCCAGCACTGGGGCCCTAGCGAACTACAATGAGCAGTTCTTC,CASTGALANYNEQFF
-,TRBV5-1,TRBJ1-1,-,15,TGCGCCAGCACCTTGGCCTGGGGGTTGAACACTGAAGCTTTCTTT,CASTLAWGLNTEAFF
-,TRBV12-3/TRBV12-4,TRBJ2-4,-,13,TGTGCCAGCAGTTTAGCCACAGGTGGTATGGAGTACTTC,CASSLATGGMEYF
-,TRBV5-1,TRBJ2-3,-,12,TGCGCCAGCAGGGGACTCCAAGATGCGCAGTATTTT,CASRGLQDAQYF
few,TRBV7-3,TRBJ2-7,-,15,TGTGCCAGCAGCTTAATGGGGTCCCGCGGGCACGAGCAGTACTTC,CASSLMGSRGHEQYF
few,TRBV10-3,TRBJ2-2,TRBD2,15,TGTGCCATCACCGGGGCTAGCGGTAACACCGGGGAGCTGTTTTTT,CAITGASGNTGELFF
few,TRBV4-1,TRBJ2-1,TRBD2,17,TGCGCCAGCAGCGACTTCCTGCGGGAGGGGTTCTACAATGAGCAGTTCTTC,CASSDFLREGFYNEQFF
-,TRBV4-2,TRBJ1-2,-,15,TGTGCCAGCAGCCAACCACAAGTATCTAACTATGGCTACACCTTC,CASSQPQVSNYGYTF
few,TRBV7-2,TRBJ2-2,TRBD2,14,TGTGCCAGCAGCGGTCGGGGGGGCGCCGGGGAGCTGTTTTTT,CASSGRGGAGELFF
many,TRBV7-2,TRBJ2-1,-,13,TGTGCCAGCAGCAAGGGGCTACACAATGAGCAGTTCTTC,CASSKGLHNEQFF
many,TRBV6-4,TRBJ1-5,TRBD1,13,TGTGCCAGCAGTTTCGACAGGGATCAGCCCCAGCATTTT,CASSFDRDQPQHF
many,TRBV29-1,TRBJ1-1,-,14,TGCAGCGTTGAATGGTCCGGCCCGAACACTGAAGCTTTCTTT,CSVEWSGPNTEAFF
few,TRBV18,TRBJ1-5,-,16,TGTGCCAGCTCACCATCGGCCAGGGGAAGCAATCAGCCCCAGCATTTT,CASSPSARGSNQPQHF
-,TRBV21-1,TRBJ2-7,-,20,TGTGCCAGCAGCACGGCCGGGACAGGGGAATCAGATCCCCACTCGAACGAGCAGTACTTC,CASSTAGTGESDPHSNEQYF
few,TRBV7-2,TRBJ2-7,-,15,TGTGCCAGCAGCTTAGCTCTGGGACATTCATACGAGCAGTACTTC,CASSLALGHSYEQYF
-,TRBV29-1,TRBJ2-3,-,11,TGCAGCGCTGCCCCATCGGATACGCAGTATTTT,CSAAPSDTQYF
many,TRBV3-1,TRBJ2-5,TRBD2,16,TGTGCCAGCAGCCAAAGCCCCGGGAGGATAGGGGAGACCCAGTACTTC,CASSQSPGRIGETQYF
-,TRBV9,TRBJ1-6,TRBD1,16,TGTGCCAGCAGCGTGGCAGGACAGGCCCCGCTGTCACCCCTCCACTTT,CASSVAGQAPLSPLHF
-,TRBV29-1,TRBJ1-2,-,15,TGCAGCGTTGAGGGGGATATAACGGATGGTTATGGCTACACCTTC,CSVEGDITDGYGYTF
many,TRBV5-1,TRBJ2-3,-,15,TGCGCCAGCAGCTCAAGGGACCAAAGCACAGATACGCAGTATTTT,CASSSRDQSTDTQYF
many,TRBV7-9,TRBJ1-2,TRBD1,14,TGTGCCAGCAGCCGTCAGGGGGCGGCGGATGGCTACACCTTC,CASSRQGAADGYTF
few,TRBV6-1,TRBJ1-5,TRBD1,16,TGTGCCAGCAGTGTGGATTTCTCAGGGGGCGCGAGGGCCCAGCATTTT,CASSVDFSGGARAQHF
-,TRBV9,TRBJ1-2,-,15,TGTGCCAGCACCTTAACCGGGACCCCATCCGCGGGCTACACCTTC,CASTLTGTPSAGYTF
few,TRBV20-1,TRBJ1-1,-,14,TGCAGTGCTAGAGATTGGGCAGGGCCCACTGAAGCTTTCTTT,CSARDWAGPTEAFF
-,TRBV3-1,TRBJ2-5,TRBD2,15,TGTGCCAGCTGCCTCCTTCCTAGCGGGGAAGAGACCCAGTACTTC,CASCLLPSGEETQYF
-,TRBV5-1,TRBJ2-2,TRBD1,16,TGCGCCAGCAGCTTGGACAGGGGGCCGTACACCGGGGAGCTGTTTTTT,CASSLDRGPYTGELFF
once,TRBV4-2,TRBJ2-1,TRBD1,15,TGTGCCAGCAGCCAAGCTGGGACAGGGGAAAATGAGCAGTTCTTC,CASSQAGTGENEQFF
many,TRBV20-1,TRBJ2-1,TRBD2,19,TGCAGTGCTCGCCTTGCGGGACTAGCGTCTTTCAGCTCCTACAATGAGCAGTTCTTC,CSARLAGLASFSSYNEQFF
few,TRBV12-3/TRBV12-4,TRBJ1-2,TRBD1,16,TGTGCCAGCAACCCGGGACAGGTGGCCCTGGGGGATGGCTACACCTTC,CASNPGQVALGDGYTF
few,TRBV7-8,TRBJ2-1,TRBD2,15,TGTGCCAGCAGCTTAAACCTAGCGGGGAACGATGAGCAGTTCTTC,CASSLNLAGNDEQFF
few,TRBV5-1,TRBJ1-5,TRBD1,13,TGCGCCAGAAGGACAGGGGTCAATCAGCCCCAGCATTTT,CARRTGVNQPQHF
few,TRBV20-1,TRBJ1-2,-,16,TGCAGTGCTAAAAGCGGGACGGCTTCTATTAACTATGGCTACACCTTC,CSAKSGTASINYGYTF
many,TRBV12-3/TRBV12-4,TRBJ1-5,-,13,TGTGCCAGCAGCAGACAGGCAGGTCAGCCCCAGCATTTT,CASSRQAGQPQHF
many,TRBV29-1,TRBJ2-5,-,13,TGCAGCTCAACACAGGCCTTTCAAGAGACCCAGTACTTC,CSSTQAFQETQYF
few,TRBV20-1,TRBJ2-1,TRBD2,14,TGCAGTGCTGAAAGGGGACTAGCGGGAGATGAGCAGTTCTTC,CSAERGLAGDEQFF
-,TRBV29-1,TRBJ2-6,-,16,TGCAGCGTGGCGGGACACCCTAGCTCTGGGGCCAACGTCCTGACTTTC,CSVAGHPSSGANVLTF
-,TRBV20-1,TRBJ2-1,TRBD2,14,TGCAGTGCTTCGACTAGCGGTCCACACAATGAGCAGTTCTTC,CSASTSGPHNEQFF
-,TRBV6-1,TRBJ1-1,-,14,TGTGCCAGCAACCGAGGGTCAACGAACACTGAAGCTTTCTTT,CASNRGSTNTEAFF
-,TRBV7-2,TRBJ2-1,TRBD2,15,TGTGCCAGCAGCCGGAATAGCGGGAGCTACAATGAGCAGTTCTTC,CASSRNSGSYNEQFF
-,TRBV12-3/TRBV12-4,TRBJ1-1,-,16,TGTGCCAGCAGTTTCAACGGGGGAGCAGGGAACACTGAAGCTTTCTTT,CASSFNGGAGNTEAFF
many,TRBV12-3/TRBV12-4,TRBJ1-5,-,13,TGTGCCAGCAGCCGAGACCCGGGGCAGCCCCAGCATTTT,CASSRDPGQPQHF
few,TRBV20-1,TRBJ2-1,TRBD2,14,TGCAGTGCAAGACTAGCGGGAGGGACCAATGAGCAGTTCTTC,CSARLAGGTNEQFF
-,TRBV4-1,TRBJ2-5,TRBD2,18,TGCGCCAGCAGCCAAGAAACCGGGACTAGCGGGAGTTTCAAGACCCAGTACTTC,CASSQETGTSGSFKTQYF
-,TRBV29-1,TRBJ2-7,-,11,TGCAGCGTTGAATCCGCGGAGGAGCAGTACTTC,CSVESAEEQYF
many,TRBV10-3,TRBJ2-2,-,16,TGTGCCATCAGTGAAAGTACAGGGACGAACACCGGGGAGCTGTTTTTT,CAISESTGTNTGELFF
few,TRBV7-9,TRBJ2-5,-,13,TGTGCCAGCAATGGGGGGAGTCATGAGACCCAGTACTTC,CASNGGSHETQYF